The sequence of this TCR beta chain was determined in a study of T cell responses to AZD1222 COVID-19 vaccine. Libraries were prepared by immunoSEQ multiplex PCR; TCRdb keeps only in-frame clonotypes and omits some of them. The sample gives more than 95,000 clones, roughly 86% of which show up once; roughly 3.3% is in the top ten. The CDR3 has 15 amino acids. Per the germline V gene, CDR1 is MGHRA and CDR2 is YSYEKL. Trimming took 1 base from V and 0 from J, leaving 9 bases between them. The V gene is TRBV4-1, the J gene TRBJ1-1; D gene unclear. This sample comprised peripheral blood, obtained 28 days after the second dose of the MenACWY control vaccine. The TCR comes from an adult who received the MenACWY meningococcal vaccine as a control. CDR3 in amino acids: CASSQAARMNTEAFF. DNA of the CDR3: TGCGCCAGCAGCCAAGCGGCCAGGATGAACACTGAAGCTTTCTTT.